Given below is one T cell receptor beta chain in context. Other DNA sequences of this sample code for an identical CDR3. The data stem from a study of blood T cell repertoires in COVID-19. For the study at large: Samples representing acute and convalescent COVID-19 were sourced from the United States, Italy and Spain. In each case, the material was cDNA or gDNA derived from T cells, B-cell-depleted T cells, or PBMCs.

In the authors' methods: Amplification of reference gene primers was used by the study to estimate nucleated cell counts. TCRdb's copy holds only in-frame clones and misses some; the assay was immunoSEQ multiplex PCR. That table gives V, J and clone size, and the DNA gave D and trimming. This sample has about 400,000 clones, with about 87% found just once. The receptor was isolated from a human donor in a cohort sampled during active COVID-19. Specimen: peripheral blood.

CDR3 nucleotides: TGTGCCAGCAGTCGAGTGCGGTACACTGAAGCTTTCTTT. Translating it yields CASSRVRYTEAFF. The chain combines TRBV19 with TRBJ1-1; D not certain. Looked up from germline, CDR1 is LNHDA and CDR2 is SQIVND (reference sequence). The CDR3 is 13 residues long. V dropped 9 bases and J dropped 3 bases, with 14 bases sitting between them.